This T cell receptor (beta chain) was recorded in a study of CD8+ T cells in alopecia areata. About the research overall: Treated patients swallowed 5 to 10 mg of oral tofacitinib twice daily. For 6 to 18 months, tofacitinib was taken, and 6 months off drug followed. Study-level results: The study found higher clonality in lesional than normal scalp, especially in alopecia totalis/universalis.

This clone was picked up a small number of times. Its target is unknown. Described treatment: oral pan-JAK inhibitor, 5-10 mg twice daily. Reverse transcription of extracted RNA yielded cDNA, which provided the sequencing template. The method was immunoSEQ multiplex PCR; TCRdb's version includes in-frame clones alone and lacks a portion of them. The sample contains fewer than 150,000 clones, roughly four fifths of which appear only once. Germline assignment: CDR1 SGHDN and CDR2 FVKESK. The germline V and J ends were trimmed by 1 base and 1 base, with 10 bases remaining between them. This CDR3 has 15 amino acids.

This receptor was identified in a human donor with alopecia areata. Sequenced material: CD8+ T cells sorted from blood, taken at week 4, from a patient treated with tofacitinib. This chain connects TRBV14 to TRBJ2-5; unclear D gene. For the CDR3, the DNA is TGTGCCAGCAGCCAAGGGCGAGTGAGCCAAGAGACCCAGTACTTC. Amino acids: CASSQGRVSQETQYF.